This TCR beta chain was captured in a study of shared clonotypes between healthy human individuals. The assay was run at deep level. Using immunoSEQ multiplex PCR, the repertoire was profiled, and TCRdb retains in-frame clones only, with some absent. The profile shows about 2.5 million clones, 80% to 95% of them singletons. Germline V CDR1 and CDR2: GTSNPN, SVGIG (reference sequence). Trimming pared 4 bases from V and 6 bases from J, leaving 7 bases between. The CDR3 has 11 amino acids. Sequenced input: naive CD4+ T cells from PBMCs. As to subset: CD45RA+ positively selected. This TCR was recovered from a young man in good health. Some clones in this sample may be carry-over from other donors' samples. The chain couples TRBV30 to TRBJ2-1; D is undetermined. The CDR3 region is CAWIEINEQFF. DNA for the CDR3: TGTGCCTGGATCGAGATCAATGAGCAGTTCTTC.